This T cell receptor beta chain was sequenced during a study of blood T cell repertoires in COVID-19. Looking at the study overall: The analysed material was cDNA or gDNA that came from T cells, B-cell-depleted T cells, or PBMCs.

Per the original data handling: Nucleated cell counts were estimated from reference gene primer amplification. The protocol was immunoSEQ multiplex PCR, while the TCRdb copy is restricted to in-frame clones and leaves out a portion. That table supplies the V and J calls and clone size; D and trimming were determined from the DNA. The table has under 200,000 clones, roughly nine tenths seen once. Enrolled through a virtual design, the participants were between about 18 and 89 years of age and came from fewer than 30 US areas. The CDR3 is made up of 14 amino acids. V lost 3 bases and J 9 bases, leaving 15 bases between the germline ends. Germline CDR1 is GTSNPN and CDR2 is SVGIG (reference sequence).

This TCR was recovered from a woman between 45 and 65 years old who had recovered from COVID-19. The J gene is TRBJ1-6, the V gene TRBV30; a possible D gene is TRBD1 (6 bases). The material sequenced was PBMCs or T cells enriched from blood (not recorded which). The CDR3 bases are TGTGCCTGGAGGGCACAGGGACCGGGTTCACCCCTCCACTTT. It specifies CAWRAQGPGSPLHF.